The 14 T cell receptor beta chains reported below all come from one sample, sequenced in a study of monozygotic twins with cystic fibrosis. The repertoire was sequenced with immunoSEQ multiplex PCR; TCRdb's copy has only in-frame clones and lacks some. This repertoire shows 20,000 to 30,000 clones, 75% to 95% found once; its top ten account for 0.54%. The sequenced sample was blood. These receptor sequences come from a girl aged 2 to 9 with cystic fibrosis.

V and J are TRBV19 and TRBJ2-5; D might be TRBD2 (6 bases). V was clipped by 6 bases and J by 0 bases, with 11 bases between them. The germline V gene has CDR1 LNHDA and CDR2 SQIVND (reference sequence). The CDR3 sequence is 14 residues long. Here the CDR3 DNA reads TGTGCCAGTAGGAGGGACTTCAACCAAGAGACCCAGTACTTC. It translates to CASRRDFNQETQYF.

This clone was seen more than once but under ten times. The chain joins TRBV9 to TRBJ2-2, with D possibly being TRBD1 or TRBD2 (5 bases each). V dropped 0 bases and J dropped 4 bases, with 7 bases sitting between them. The length of the CDR3 is 14 residues. Germline V gene data show CDR1 as SGDLS and CDR2 as YYNGEE. The CDR3 nucleotides are TGTGCCAGCAGCGTAGGGGGGTCCACCGGGGAGCTGTTTTTT. Encoded protein: CASSVGGSTGELFF.

The gene calls are TRBV30 and TRBJ2-5, with 9 bases aligning to TRBD2. Trimming took 5 bases from V and 2 from J; bases not matched to a gene: 12. Germline V gene sequence: CDR1 GTSNPN, CDR2 SVGIG (reference sequence). This CDR3 is built from 16 residues. In nucleotides, the CDR3 is TGTGCCTGGTCGGTCGGTCTAGCGGGACGTCAAGAGACCCAGTACTTC. Amino acid sequence: CAWSVGLAGRQETQYF.

This chain joins TRBV2 and TRBJ1-1; TRBD1 might be the D (5 bases). Germline assignment: CDR1 SNHLY and CDR2 FYNNEI. V was cut by 0 bases and J by 4 bases, with 12 bases left in between. The CDR3 spans 15 residues. The CDR3, as DNA: TGTGCCAGCAGTGAAGCGCTTGCAGGGAGCACTGAAGCTTTCTTT. It encodes CASSEALAGSTEAFF.

This clone showed up just a few times. This rearrangement joins TRBV28 to TRBJ1-5; no clear D. The CDR3 contains 13 residues. Germline V gene lookup returns CDR1 MDHEN and CDR2 SYDVKM. V was cut by 2 bases and J by 7 bases, with 9 bases left in between. This CDR3 reads CASSLGPVQPQHF. DNA of the CDR3: TGTGCCAGCAGTTTAGGGCCCGTGCAGCCCCAGCATTTT.

This chain links TRBV7-3 with TRBJ1-5; D may be TRBD1 (6 bases). Per germline, CDR1 SGHTA and CDR2 FQGTGA. The CDR3 is made up of 15 amino acids. V gave up 3 bases and J gave up 6 bases, with 15 bases separating them. The CDR3 nucleotides are TGTGCCAGCAGCTTTCCGGGGGCGATAAGTCAGCCCCAGCATTTT. Protein sequence: CASSFPGAISQPQHF.

CDR3 residues: CASSISGVNTGELFF. DNA for the CDR3: TGTGCCAGCAGCATTAGCGGGGTGAACACCGGGGAGCTGTTTTTT. J is TRBJ2-2 and V is TRBV7-6; 8 nucleotides match TRBD2. There are 15 residues in the CDR3. Germline V gene lookup returns CDR1 SGHVS and CDR2 FNYEAQ. With V trimmed by 5 bases and J by 1 base, 3 bases remained unmatched.

The chain has TRBV6-1 and TRBJ1-1; the D gene is possibly TRBD1 (5 bases). Between the trimmed V and J ends, which lost 7 bases and 7 bases, there was a span of 16 bases. From germline, CDR1 is MNHNS and CDR2 SASEGT. CDR3 size: 13 residues. CDR3 sequence: CASKEGHISEAFF. CDR3 DNA sequence: TGTGCCAGCAAAGAAGGACACATCAGTGAAGCTTTCTTT.

The V gene is TRBV30, the J gene TRBJ1-1, with 8 bases matching TRBD1. Germline values: CDR1 GTSNPN, CDR2 SVGIG (reference sequence). This CDR3 contains 13 residues. Unmatched junction bases numbered 6, after V lost 1 base and J lost 8 bases. CDR3 residues: CAWSASDRAEAFF. CDR3 coding DNA: TGTGCCTGGAGTGCCTCGGACAGGGCCGAAGCTTTCTTT.

This sequence joins TRBV5-3 and TRBJ1-1, with D maybe TRBD1 (5 bases). TRBV5-3 is an ORF; its function is uncertain. V was shortened by 5 bases and J by 8 bases, with 16 bases between the two germline ends. The length of the CDR3 is 13 residues. The CDR3 region is CARSSTQGGEAFF. In DNA, the CDR3 is TGTGCCAGAAGTTCTACCCAGGGTGGCGAAGCTTTCTTT.

This clone was recorded only once. This sequence joins TRBV7-9 and TRBJ2-5; 7 bases are a match to TRBD2. The CDR3 totals 15 residues. Trimming cost V 5 bases and J 5 bases; bases outside gene matches: 11. Germline V lookup: CDR1 SEHNR, CDR2 FQNEAQ (reference sequence). CDR3 sequence (DNA): TGTGCCAGCAGCGAAGGCTTACTAGCGCCGGAGACCCAGTACTTC. This encodes CASSEGLLAPETQYF.

The genes are TRBV7-6 and TRBJ2-3, with D uncertain. The CDR3 runs to 12 residues. Trimming cost V 5 bases and J 6 bases, with 9 bases left between them. Germline V gene lookup returns CDR1 SGHVS and CDR2 FNYEAQ. CDR3 bases: TGTGCCAGCAGCGACCTTAGGGATACGCAGTATTTT. This codes for CASSDLRDTQYF. Filled out from reference TRBV7-6 and TRBJ2-3, the complete variable domain reads GAGVSQSPRYKVTKRGQDVALRCDPISGHVSLYWYRQALGQGPEFLTYFNYEAQQDKSGLPNDRFSAERPEGSISTLTIQRTEQRDSAMYRCASSDLRDTQYFGPGTRLTVL.

The rearrangement uses TRBV14 and TRBJ1-6; D uncertain. The V end was cut by 4 bases, the J end by 7 bases, with 8 bases between. This CDR3 has 13 amino acids. The germline V gene has CDR1 SGHDN and CDR2 FVKESK. The CDR3 here is CASSLLPNSPLHF. The CDR3 DNA reads TGTGCCAGCAGCCTTTTACCGAATTCACCCCTCCACTTT.

This rearrangement joins TRBV9 to TRBJ2-3; 12 bases are a match to TRBD2. This CDR3 is built from 16 residues. Germline assignment: CDR1 SGDLS and CDR2 YYNGEE. After removal of 0 bases from V and 6 bases from J, the junction contained 5 bases not matched to a gene. CDR3 nucleotides: TGTGCCAGCAGCGTAGGCTGGACTAGCGGGGCCGATACGCAGTATTTT. Translation gives CASSVGWTSGADTQYF.